The 20 T cell receptor beta chains below come from one sample, sequenced in a study of blood T cell repertoires in COVID-19. The table came from immunoSEQ multiplex PCR; TCRdb's copy has only in-frame clones and leaves some out. The sample yields about 170,000 clones, about 85% seen once. The sample taken for sequencing was peripheral blood. These receptors were taken from a woman in her 70s with COVID-19, enrolled during active disease.

This rearrangement joins TRBV9 to TRBJ1-2; D gene unclear. This CDR3 is 17 amino acids long. Germline V gene lookup returns CDR1 SGDLS and CDR2 YYNGEE. The V gene lost 0 bases and the J gene lost 0 bases, with 15 bases spanning the gap. In DNA, the CDR3 is TGTGCCAGCAGCGTAGCGGGGAGCCCCCGTTCTAACTATGGCTACACCTTC. This codes for CASSVAGSPRSNYGYTF.

The CDR3 region is CASSVISGSYNEQFF. The CDR3 DNA reads as TGTGCCAGCAGCGTTATAAGCGGGAGTTACAATGAGCAGTTCTTC. The gene calls are TRBV9 and TRBJ2-1; TRBD2 agrees at 8 bases. CDR1 is SGDLS, CDR2 YYNGEE, per germline. This CDR3 has 15 amino acids. J gave up 4 bases and V 2 bases, and 5 bases lay outside the gene matches.

The chain's CDR3 is CAGRRGGTGGTEAFF. The CDR3 DNA is TGTGCCGGACGCAGAGGGGGGACAGGGGGCACTGAAGCTTTCTTT. The genes are TRBV6-5 and TRBJ1-1, with 11 bases fitting TRBD1. The CDR3 runs 15 residues. Germline assignment: CDR1 MNHEY and CDR2 SVGAGI. Trimming took 11 bases from V and 4 from J; bases not matched to a gene: 12.

The rearrangement joins TRBV15 to TRBJ2-5; the D is unclear. Trimming pared 5 bases from V and 4 bases from J, leaving 11 bases between. The CDR3 length is 13 residues. Germline V gives CDR1 LNHNV, CDR2 YYDKDF (reference sequence). Here the CDR3 DNA reads TGTGCCACCAGCCCACAGTTCACAGAGACCCAGTACTTC. Translating gives CATSPQFTETQYF.

This clone has a single count. The chain combines TRBV2 with TRBJ2-3; TRBD2 agrees at 7 bases. The CDR3 is made up of 14 amino acids. J was trimmed by 6 bases and V by 6 bases; bases with no gene match: 9. CDR1 and CDR2 (germline): SNHLY, FYNNEI. The DNA for the CDR3 is TGTGCCAGCAGGCGGGAGTCTCGTATGGATACGCAGTATTTT. This sequence encodes CASRRESRMDTQYF. The full variable domain, with the rest looked up from reference TRBV2 and TRBJ2-3, is EPEVTQTPSHQVTQMGQEVILRCVPISNHLYFYWYRQILGQKVEFLVSFYNNEISEKSEIFDDQFSVERPDGSNFTLKIRSTKLEDSAMYFCASRRESRMDTQYFGPGTRLTVL.

The chain combines TRBV19 with TRBJ1-2; D is undetermined. Trimming removed 6 bases at V and 1 base at J, with 15 bases between. This CDR3 is built from 15 residues. The germline gives CDR1 LNHDA, CDR2 SQIVND (reference sequence). CDR3 DNA sequence: TGTGCCAGTAGCAACCGGGAGTTGGGTAACTATGGCTACACCTTC. Translating gives CASSNRELGNYGYTF.

V gene TRBV6-5 combines with J gene TRBJ1-5; tentative D call: TRBD1 (6 bases). The CDR3 consists of 14 residues. The V end was cut by 6 bases, the J end by 3 bases, with 12 bases between. Germline CDR1 reads MNHEY; CDR2 reads SVGAGI. The CDR3 DNA is TGTGCCAGCAGAGACACAGGGTACAATCAGCCCCAGCATTTT. Translating gives CASRDTGYNQPQHF.

The V and J genes are TRBV29-1 and TRBJ2-1; D possibly corresponds to TRBD1 (6 bases). V lost 3 bases and J 4 bases, leaving 10 bases between the germline ends. Germline V gives CDR1 SQVTM, CDR2 ANQGSEA. There are 13 residues in the CDR3. CDR3 sequence (DNA): TGCAGCGTTGATAGGGGGTCTTACAATGAGCAGTTCTTC. This codes for CSVDRGSYNEQFF.

The V and J genes are TRBV19 and TRBJ1-5; D possibly corresponds to TRBD1 (5 bases). V shed 9 bases and J shed 0 bases, with 15 bases lying between them. The V gene's germline CDR1 is LNHDA and CDR2 SQIVND (reference sequence). The CDR3 length is 15 residues. The CDR3 reads CASRETDNSNQPQHF. As DNA, the CDR3 is TGTGCCAGCCGAGAGACGGACAATAGCAATCAGCCCCAGCATTTT.

Comments on this clone: Germline and junction disagree at one end, which may indicate a read error. V gene TRBV12-3 or TRBV12-4 combines with J gene TRBJ2-5, with D hard to call. The CDR3 spans 11 residues. CDR3 bases: TGTGCCAGCAGTCTGCAAGCGACCCAGTACTTC. This gives the protein CASSLQATQYF.

The chain combines TRBV14 with TRBJ2-7; no firm D call. Germline CDR1 and CDR2: SGHDN and FVKESK. V was pared by 2 bases and J by 7 bases, with 9 bases between. This CDR3 spans 12 amino acids. DNA of the CDR3: TGTGCCAGCAGCCAACCTACTCGTGAGCAGTACGTC. It specifies CASSQPTREQYV.

This clone was picked up one time. CDR3 DNA sequence: TGTGCCTCACGACGGACACACCGATCGGACACTGAAGCTTTCTTT. Its protein is CASRRTHRSDTEAFF. The genes are TRBV2 and TRBJ1-1; the D gene is possibly TRBD1 (5 bases). Trimming shortened V by 11 bases and J by 3 bases, and 22 bases separated the two germline ends. Germline CDR1 SNHLY, CDR2 FYNNEI. The CDR3 spans 15 residues.

CDR3 bases: TGTGCCAGCAGCACACAAGGGGGTACCAAAAACATTCAGTACTTC. Its protein product is CASSTQGGTKNIQYF. This rearrangement joins TRBV5-5 to TRBJ2-4; maybe TRBD1 (6 bases). V was trimmed by 4 bases and J by 2 bases, leaving 13 bases between them. This CDR3 comprises 15 residues. Per the germline V gene, CDR1 is SGHKS and CDR2 is YYEKEE (reference sequence).

The chain couples TRBV9 to TRBJ2-3, with D tentatively TRBD2 (5 bases). The CDR3 consists of 14 residues. Looked up from germline, CDR1 is SGDLS and CDR2 is YYNGEE. V was cut by 0 bases and J by 5 bases, with 10 bases left in between. CDR3: CASSVAGKRDTQYF. The CDR3 DNA sequence: TGTGCCAGCAGCGTAGCGGGAAAAAGAGATACGCAGTATTTT.

V is TRBV6-5 and J is TRBJ1-2; tentative D call: TRBD1 (5 bases). CDR1 and CDR2 (germline): MNHEY, SVGAGI. This CDR3 has 13 amino acids. V lost 6 bases and J lost 2, with 10 bases in between. The CDR3 loop reads CASSPDKNYGYTF. In DNA, the CDR3 is TGTGCCAGCAGCCCGGACAAGAACTATGGCTACACCTTC.

The chain carries TRBV28 and TRBJ1-5; D call uncertain. The CDR3 length is 14 residues. V dropped 2 bases and J dropped 0 bases, with 5 bases sitting between them. Germline-derived CDR1 and CDR2 are MDHEN and SYDVKM. The CDR3 region has the DNA TGTGCCAGCAGTTTAGTAGATAGCAATCAGCCCCAGCATTTT. Amino acids: CASSLVDSNQPQHF.

The chain employs TRBV30 and TRBJ2-3; possibly TRBD2 for D (6 bases). The V gene's germline CDR1 is GTSNPN and CDR2 SVGIG (reference sequence). Trimming removed 1 base at V and 5 bases at J, with 13 bases between. The CDR3 has 14 residues. The CDR3 here is CAWSGRGWQDTQYF. CDR3 nucleotide sequence: TGTGCCTGGAGTGGACGGGGGTGGCAAGATACGCAGTATTTT.

The chain carries TRBV5-6 and TRBJ1-2, with TRBD1 identical over 8 bases. CDR3 length equals 14 residues. J gave up 2 bases and V 5 bases, and 5 bases lay outside the gene matches. The germline V gene encodes CDR1 SGHDT and CDR2 YYEEEE. The DNA for the CDR3 is TGTGCCAGCAGGGAGACAGGGGACAACTATGGCTACACCTTC. It encodes CASRETGDNYGYTF. Full variable domain (outside the CDR3, taken from reference TRBV5-6 and TRBJ1-2): DAGVTQSPTHLIKTRGQQVTLRCSPKSGHDTVSWYQQALGQGPQFIFQYYEEEERQRGNFPDRFSGHQFPNYSSELNVNALLLGDSALYLCASRETGDNYGYTFGSGTRLTVV.

The rearrangement joins TRBV30 to TRBJ1-1, with TRBD1 as a possible D gene (6 bases). Germline V lookup: CDR1 GTSNPN, CDR2 SVGIG (reference sequence). Trimming took off 2 bases at V and 5 bases at J, with 12 bases between the two ends. CDR3 length equals 13 residues. In DNA, the CDR3 is TGTGCCTGGAGTAGACAGGAAGCTACTGAAGCTTTCTTT. Its protein product is CAWSRQEATEAFF.

The genes are TRBV3-1 (or the pseudogene TRBV3-2) and TRBJ1-1; 9 nucleotides match TRBD1. This CDR3 contains 14 residues. Germline V lookup: CDR1 LGHDT, CDR2 YNNKEL (reference sequence). After removal of 5 bases from V and 6 bases from J, the junction contained 7 bases not matched to a gene. The CDR3: CASSDRQGGSEAFF. The DNA for the CDR3 is TGTGCCAGCAGCGATCGACAGGGGGGGTCTGAAGCTTTCTTT.